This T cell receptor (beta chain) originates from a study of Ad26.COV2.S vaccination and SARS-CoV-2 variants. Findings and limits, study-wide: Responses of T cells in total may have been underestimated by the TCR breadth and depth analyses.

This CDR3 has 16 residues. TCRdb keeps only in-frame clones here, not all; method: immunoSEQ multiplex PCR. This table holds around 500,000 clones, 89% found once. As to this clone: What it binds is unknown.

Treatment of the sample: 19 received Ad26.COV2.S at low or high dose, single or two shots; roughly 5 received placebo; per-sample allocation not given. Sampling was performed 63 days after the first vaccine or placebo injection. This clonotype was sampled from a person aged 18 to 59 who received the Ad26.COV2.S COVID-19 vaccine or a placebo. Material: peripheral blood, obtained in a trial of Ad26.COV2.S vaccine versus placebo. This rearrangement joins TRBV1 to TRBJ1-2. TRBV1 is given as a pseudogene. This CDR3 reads CTSSHNPGGPKGGYTF. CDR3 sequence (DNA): TGCACCAGCAGCCACAACCCCGGCGGGCCAAAGGGGGGCTACACCTTC.